This record concerns one T cell receptor (beta chain) sequence. The antigen remains unidentified. The data originate from a study of lymphopenia after photon versus proton radiotherapy. Broader study findings: Proton therapy kept repertoires fairly stable, unlike photons, which gained effector/memory cells. Post-nadir diversity loss with photons came from oligoclonal expansion, particularly CD8+ Temra cells. Survival link was tested only in deceased patients; proton benefit remains a possibility. Post-nadir TCR diversity decline inversely tracked overall survival among those who died.

Assay used: immunoSEQ multiplex PCR; TCRdb lists only in-frame clones, some missing. Among 15,000 to 20,000 clones listed, under 90% were seen once. V lost 3 bases to trimming and J lost 4 bases, with 12 bases between them. Germline CDR1 SGHVS, CDR2 FQNEAQ. CDR3 length: 15 residues. This specimen consisted of peripheral blood, obtained from a patient treated with proton-based radiotherapy. The source is an older man with pancreatic cancer. This chain uses TRBV7-8 with TRBJ1-4, with D possibly matching TRBD1 (5 bases). The CDR3, as DNA: TGTGCCAGCAGCTTCGGCACAGGCCTTAATGAAAAACTGTTTTTT. Its protein product is CASSFGTGLNEKLFF.